Sequencing of this T cell receptor beta chain was carried out in a study of vaccination and CD4 T cells after COVID-19. Study-level points and caveats: Within the convalescent patients, spike mono-reactivity was found in 304 of 307 vaccine-specific clones.

One entry per CDR3 protein results from TCRdb running MiXCR on the PCR reads. Of around 26,000 distinct CDR3 sequences detected, over 40% appear once; the ten largest clones hold around 5.5%. The CDR3 is made up of 16 amino acids. Trimming at V came to 5 bases and at J to 2 bases, leaving 8 bases not matched to a gene. Germline V lookup: CDR1 MDHEN, CDR2 SYDVKM. The time point here: late sampling 161 to 241 days after vaccination in three convalescent patients. Of note for this clonotype: Its antigen remains unknown.

The J gene is TRBJ2-1, the V gene TRBV28; 8 bases match TRBD2. The material sequenced was CD4+ T cells from blood, taken about 7 months after SARS-CoV-2 vaccination. The receptor was derived from a human donor who had recovered from COVID-19. The CDR3 protein is CASSSPAGETYNEQFF. For the CDR3, the DNA is TGTGCCAGCAGTAGCCCAGCGGGAGAGACCTACAATGAGCAGTTCTTC.